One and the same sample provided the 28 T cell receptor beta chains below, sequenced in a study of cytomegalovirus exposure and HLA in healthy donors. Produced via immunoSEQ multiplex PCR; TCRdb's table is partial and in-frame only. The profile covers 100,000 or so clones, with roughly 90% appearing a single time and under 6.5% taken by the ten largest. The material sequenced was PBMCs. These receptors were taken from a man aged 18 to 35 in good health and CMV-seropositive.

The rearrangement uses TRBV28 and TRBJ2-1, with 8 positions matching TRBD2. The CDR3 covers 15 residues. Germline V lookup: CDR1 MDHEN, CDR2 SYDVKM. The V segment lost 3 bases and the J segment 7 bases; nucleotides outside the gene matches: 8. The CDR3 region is CASSFAGGGWNEQFF. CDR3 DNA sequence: TGTGCCAGCAGTTTTGCGGGAGGAGGTTGGAATGAGCAGTTCTTC.

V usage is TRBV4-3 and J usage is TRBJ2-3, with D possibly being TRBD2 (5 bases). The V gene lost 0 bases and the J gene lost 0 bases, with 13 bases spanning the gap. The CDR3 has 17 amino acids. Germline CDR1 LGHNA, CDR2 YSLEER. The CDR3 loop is CASSQDSGGFSTDTQYF. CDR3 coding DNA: TGCGCCAGCAGCCAAGACTCCGGAGGCTTTAGCACAGATACGCAGTATTTT.

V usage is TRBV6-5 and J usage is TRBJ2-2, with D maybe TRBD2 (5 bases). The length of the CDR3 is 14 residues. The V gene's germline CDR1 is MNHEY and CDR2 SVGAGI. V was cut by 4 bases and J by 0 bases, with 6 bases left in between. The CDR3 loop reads CASSFSANTGELFF. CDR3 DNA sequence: TGTGCCAGCAGTTTTAGCGCGAACACCGGGGAGCTGTTTTTT.

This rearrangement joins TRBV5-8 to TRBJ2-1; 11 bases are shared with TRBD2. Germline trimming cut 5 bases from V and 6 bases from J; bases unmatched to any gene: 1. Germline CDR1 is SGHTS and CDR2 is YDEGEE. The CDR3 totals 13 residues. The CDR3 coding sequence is TGTGCCAGCAGAGGGACTAGCGGCAATGAGCAGTTCTTC. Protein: CASRGTSGNEQFF.

CDR3: CASSMRLNTGELFF. The CDR3 region has the DNA TGTGCCAGTAGTATGAGATTGAACACCGGGGAGCTGTTTTTT. The chain employs TRBV19 and TRBJ2-2; D not resolved. The CDR3 covers 14 residues. Per germline, CDR1 LNHDA and CDR2 SQIVND (reference sequence). Trimming removed 3 bases at V and 1 base at J, with 6 bases between.

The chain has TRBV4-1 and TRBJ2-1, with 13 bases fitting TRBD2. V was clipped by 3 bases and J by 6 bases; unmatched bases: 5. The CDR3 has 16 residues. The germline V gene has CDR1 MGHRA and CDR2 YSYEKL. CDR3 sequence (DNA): TGCGCCAGCAGCCAGAGAACTAGCGGGGGGGCCAATGAGCAGTTCTTC. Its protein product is CASSQRTSGGANEQFF.

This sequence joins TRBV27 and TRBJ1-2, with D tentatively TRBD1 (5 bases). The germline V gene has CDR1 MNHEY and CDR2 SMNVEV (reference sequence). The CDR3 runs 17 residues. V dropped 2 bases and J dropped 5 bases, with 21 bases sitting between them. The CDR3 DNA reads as TGTGCCAGCAGTTTAGCCCCGGCAGGGCCAAGGGAATATGGCTACACCTTC. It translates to CASSLAPAGPREYGYTF.

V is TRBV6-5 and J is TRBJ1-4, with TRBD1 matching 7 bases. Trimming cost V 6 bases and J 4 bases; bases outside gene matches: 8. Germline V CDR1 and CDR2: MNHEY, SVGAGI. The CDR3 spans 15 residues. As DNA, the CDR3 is TGTGCCAGCAGGGCGACAGGGAATTTTAATGAAAAACTGTTTTTT. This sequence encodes CASRATGNFNEKLFF.

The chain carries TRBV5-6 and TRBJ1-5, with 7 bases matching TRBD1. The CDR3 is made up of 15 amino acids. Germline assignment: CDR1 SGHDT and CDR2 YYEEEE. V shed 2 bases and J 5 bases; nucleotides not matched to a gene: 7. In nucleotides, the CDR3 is TGTGCCAGCAGCTTAAGGGCAGGGGGATATCAGCCCCAGCATTTT. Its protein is CASSLRAGGYQPQHF.

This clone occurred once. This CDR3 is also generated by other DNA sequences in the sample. CDR3 sequence (DNA): TGTGCCAGCAGCTTAGTCTCACAGGGAGGGGAGACCCAGTACTTC. Its protein is CASSLVSQGGETQYF. This chain connects TRBV7-2 to TRBJ2-5, with a weak D call TRBD2 (7 bases). V lost 1 base, J lost 5 bases, and 14 bases lay in between. The CDR3 has 15 amino acids. CDR1 is SGHTA, CDR2 FQGNSA, per germline.

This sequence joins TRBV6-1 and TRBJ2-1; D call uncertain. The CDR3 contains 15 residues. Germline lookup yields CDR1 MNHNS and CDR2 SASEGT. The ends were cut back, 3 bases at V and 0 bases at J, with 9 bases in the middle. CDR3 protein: CASSEIASSYNEQFF. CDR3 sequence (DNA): TGTGCCAGCAGTGAGATAGCTAGCTCCTACAATGAGCAGTTCTTC.

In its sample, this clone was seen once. The CDR3 DNA reads TGTGCCAGCAGCCAAGCGTTGCTCGCGGGGGGATACAATGAGCAGTTCTTC. It codes for CASSQALLAGGYNEQFF. The J gene is TRBJ2-1, the V gene TRBV4-2; 8 bases map to TRBD2. The CDR3 consists of 17 residues. Trimming took 1 base from V and 4 from J; bases not matched to a gene: 9. Per the germline V gene, CDR1 is LGHNA and CDR2 is YNFKEQ.

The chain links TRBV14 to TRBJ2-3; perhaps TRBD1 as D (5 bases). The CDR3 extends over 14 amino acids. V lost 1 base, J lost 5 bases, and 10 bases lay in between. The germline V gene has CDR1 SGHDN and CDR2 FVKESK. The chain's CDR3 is CASSQVQGLDTQYF. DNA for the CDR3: TGTGCCAGCAGCCAAGTTCAGGGTTTAGATACGCAGTATTTT. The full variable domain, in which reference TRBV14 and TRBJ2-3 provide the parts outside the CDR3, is EAGVTQFPSHSVIEKGQTVTLRCDPISGHDNLYWYRRVMGKEIKFLLHFVKESKQDESGMPNNRFLAERTGGTYSTLKVQPAELEDSGVYFCASSQVQGLDTQYFGPGTRLTVL.

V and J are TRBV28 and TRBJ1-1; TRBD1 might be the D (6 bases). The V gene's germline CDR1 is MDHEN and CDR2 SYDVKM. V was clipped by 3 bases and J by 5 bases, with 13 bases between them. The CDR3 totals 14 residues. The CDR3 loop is CASSFGGSRTEAFF. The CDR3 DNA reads TGTGCCAGCAGTTTTGGGGGCTCGCGGACTGAAGCTTTCTTT.

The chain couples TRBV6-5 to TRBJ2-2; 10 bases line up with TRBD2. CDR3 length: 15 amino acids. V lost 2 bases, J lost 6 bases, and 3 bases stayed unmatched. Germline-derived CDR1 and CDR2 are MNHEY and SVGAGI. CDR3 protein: CASSYPTSGSGELFF. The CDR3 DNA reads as TGTGCCAGCAGTTACCCGACTAGCGGGTCCGGGGAGCTGTTTTTT.

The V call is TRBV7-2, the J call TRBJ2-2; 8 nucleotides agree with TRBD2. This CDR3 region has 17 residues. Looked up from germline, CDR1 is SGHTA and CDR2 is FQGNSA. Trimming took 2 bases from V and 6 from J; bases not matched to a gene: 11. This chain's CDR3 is CASSLQTGGPKSGELFF. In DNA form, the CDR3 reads TGTGCCAGCAGCTTACAAACGGGGGGGCCTAAGTCCGGGGAGCTGTTTTTT.

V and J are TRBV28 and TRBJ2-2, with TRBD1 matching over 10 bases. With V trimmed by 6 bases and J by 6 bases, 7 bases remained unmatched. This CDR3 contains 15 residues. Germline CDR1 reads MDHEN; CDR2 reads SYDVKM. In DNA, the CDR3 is TGTGCCAGCAGCGTCGGGGACAGGGGTTCCGGGGAGCTGTTTTTT. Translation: CASSVGDRGSGELFF.

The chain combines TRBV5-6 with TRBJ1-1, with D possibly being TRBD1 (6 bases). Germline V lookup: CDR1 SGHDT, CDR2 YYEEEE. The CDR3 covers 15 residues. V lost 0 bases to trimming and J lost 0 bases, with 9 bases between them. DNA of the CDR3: TGTGCCAGCAGCTTGGCAACAGGGTTGAACACTGAAGCTTTCTTT. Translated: CASSLATGLNTEAFF.

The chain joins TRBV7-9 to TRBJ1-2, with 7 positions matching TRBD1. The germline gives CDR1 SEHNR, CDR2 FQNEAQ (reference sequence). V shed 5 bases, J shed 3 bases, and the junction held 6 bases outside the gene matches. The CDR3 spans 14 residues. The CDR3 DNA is TGTGCCAGCAGCCTAGGACAGGCCGACTATGGCTACACCTTC. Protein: CASSLGQADYGYTF.

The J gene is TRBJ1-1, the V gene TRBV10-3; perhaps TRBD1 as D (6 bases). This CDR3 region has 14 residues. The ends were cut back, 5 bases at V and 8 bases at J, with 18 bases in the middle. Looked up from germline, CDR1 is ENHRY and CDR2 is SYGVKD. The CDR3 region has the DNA TGTGCCATCAGTCCCAACCGGGACATTCCGGAAGCTTTCTTT. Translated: CAISPNRDIPEAFF.

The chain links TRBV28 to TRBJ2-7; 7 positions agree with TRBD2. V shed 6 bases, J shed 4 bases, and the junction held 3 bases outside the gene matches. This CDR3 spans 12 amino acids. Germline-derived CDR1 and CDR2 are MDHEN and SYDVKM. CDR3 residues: CASSWGLYEQYF. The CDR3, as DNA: TGTGCCAGCAGCTGGGGACTATACGAGCAGTACTTC.

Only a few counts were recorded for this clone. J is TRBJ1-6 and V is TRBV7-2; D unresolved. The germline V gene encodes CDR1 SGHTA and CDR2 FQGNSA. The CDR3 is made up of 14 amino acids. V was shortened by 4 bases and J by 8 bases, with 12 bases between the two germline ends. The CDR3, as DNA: TGTGCCAGCAGCTATGTCCCAGAGGATTCACCCCTCCACTTT. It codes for CASSYVPEDSPLHF. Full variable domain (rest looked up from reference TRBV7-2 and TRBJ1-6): GAGVSQSPSNKVTEKGKDVELRCDPISGHTALYWYRQSLGQGLEFLIYFQGNSAPDKSGLPSDRFSAERTGGSVSTLTIQRTQQEDSAVYLCASSYVPEDSPLHFGNGTRLTVT.

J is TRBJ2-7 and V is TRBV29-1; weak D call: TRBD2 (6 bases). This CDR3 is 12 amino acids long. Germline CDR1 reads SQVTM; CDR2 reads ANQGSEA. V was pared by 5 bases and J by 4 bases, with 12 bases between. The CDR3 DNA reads TGCAGCGTTCGTAGCGGACGATACGAGCAGTACTTC. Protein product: CSVRSGRYEQYF.

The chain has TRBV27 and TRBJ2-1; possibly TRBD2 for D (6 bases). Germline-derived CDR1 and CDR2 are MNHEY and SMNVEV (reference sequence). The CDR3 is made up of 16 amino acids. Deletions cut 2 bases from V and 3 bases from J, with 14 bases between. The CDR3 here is CASSLSGLAIYNEQFF. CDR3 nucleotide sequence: TGTGCCAGCAGTTTAAGCGGGCTAGCTATCTACAATGAGCAGTTCTTC.

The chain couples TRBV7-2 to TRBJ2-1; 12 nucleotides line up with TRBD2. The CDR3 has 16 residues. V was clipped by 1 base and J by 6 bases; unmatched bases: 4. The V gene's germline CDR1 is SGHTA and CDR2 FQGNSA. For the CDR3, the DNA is TGTGCCAGCAGCTTAGATTCTAGCGGGGGGGTCAATGAGCAGTTCTTC. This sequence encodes CASSLDSSGGVNEQFF.

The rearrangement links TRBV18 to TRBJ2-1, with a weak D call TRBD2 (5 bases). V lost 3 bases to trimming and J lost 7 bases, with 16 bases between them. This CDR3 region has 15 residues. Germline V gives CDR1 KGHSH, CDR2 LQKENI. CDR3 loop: CASSPGFESGNEQFF. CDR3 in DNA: TGTGCCAGCTCACCTGGATTCGAATCGGGAAATGAGCAGTTCTTC.

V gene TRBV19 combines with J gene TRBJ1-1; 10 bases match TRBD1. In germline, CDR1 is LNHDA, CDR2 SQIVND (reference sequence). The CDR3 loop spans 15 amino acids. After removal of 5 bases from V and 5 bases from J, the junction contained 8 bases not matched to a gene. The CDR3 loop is CASSPRDRGWTEAFF. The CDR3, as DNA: TGTGCCAGTAGTCCGCGGGACAGGGGATGGACTGAAGCTTTCTTT.

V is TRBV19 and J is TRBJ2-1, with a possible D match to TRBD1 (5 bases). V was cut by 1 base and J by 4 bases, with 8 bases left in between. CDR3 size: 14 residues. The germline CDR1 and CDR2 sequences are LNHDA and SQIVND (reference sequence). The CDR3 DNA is TGTGCCAGTAGTATAGGACAGATGTACAATGAGCAGTTCTTC. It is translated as CASSIGQMYNEQFF.